This entry lists 8 T cell receptor beta chains sequenced from one sample in a study of T cells in localized non-small cell lung cancer. Here immunoSEQ multiplex PCR was the method, and the copy in TCRdb shows in-frame clones only, minus some. The sample holds approximately 3,300 clones, about 27% seen once. The specimen was lung tumor tissue, collected before any cancer treatment. The receptors shown here come from a male donor aged 60 or over with stage I lung adenocarcinoma.

The V call is TRBV30, the J call TRBJ1-2, with TRBD1 as a possible D gene (5 bases). Germline CDR1 GTSNPN, CDR2 SVGIG (reference sequence). V shed 4 bases and J shed 7 bases, with 16 bases lying between them. CDR3 length: 13 residues. The CDR3: CAWKGVSLSGYTF. CDR3 DNA: TGTGCCTGGAAAGGGGTTTCGTTGAGTGGCTACACCTTC. Based on the CDR3 plus reference TRBV30 and TRBJ1-2, the full variable domain is SQTIHQWPATLVQPVGSPLSLECTVEGTSNPNLYWYRQAAGRGLQLLFYSVGIGQISSEVPQNLSASRPQDRQFILSSKKLLLSDSGFYLCAWKGVSLSGYTFGSGTRLTVV.

The table lists this clone with a few counts. CDR3 bases: TGTGCCAGCAGCTTTTCTAGCGGGGGGGCCGAAGCCGGGGAGCTGTTTTTT. It translates to CASSFSSGGAEAGELFF. V usage is TRBV11-3 and J usage is TRBJ2-2; 12 bases fit TRBD2. The V and J ends lost 3 bases and 6 bases, in that order; junction bases with no gene match: 8. Germline V gene lookup returns CDR1 SGHNT and CDR2 YENEEA. The CDR3 length is 17 residues.

Within the sample, this clone is medium-sized. V is TRBV19 and J is TRBJ1-1; no firm D call. V lost 3 bases to trimming and J lost 4 bases, with 12 bases between them. The CDR3 runs 14 residues. The germline gives CDR1 LNHDA, CDR2 SQIVND (reference sequence). The CDR3 DNA follows: TGTGCCAGTAGTATTATATCCCAGGCCACTGAAGCTTTCTTT. It translates to CASSIISQATEAFF.

This chain joins TRBV6-8 and TRBJ2-1, with TRBD1 matching over 9 bases. Germline values: CDR1 MNHGY, CDR2 SAAAGT. The CDR3 totals 15 residues. V shed 0 bases, J shed 10 bases, and the junction held 7 bases outside the gene matches. CDR3 sequence (DNA): TGTGCCAGCAGTTACTCGGACAGGGGAGACTTCGAGCAGTTCTTC. It is translated as CASSYSDRGDFEQFF.

This clone came up many times. The genes are TRBV11-3 and TRBJ2-7; no reliable D call. Trimming left V 5 bases short and J 3 bases short, with 14 bases between. This CDR3 spans 14 amino acids. Germline V gene lookup returns CDR1 SGHNT and CDR2 YENEEA. The CDR3 DNA reads TGTGCCAGCAGCCCCGGATTGCAGAGCTACGAGCAGTACTTC. Its protein product is CASSPGLQSYEQYF.

The chain is built from TRBV19 and TRBJ2-1, with 7 positions matching TRBD2. The germline V gene has CDR1 LNHDA and CDR2 SQIVND (reference sequence). Trimming removed 5 bases from V and 6 bases from J; junction bases left unmatched: 10. This CDR3 contains 15 residues. CDR3 amino acids: CASSVMAGVGNEQFF. The CDR3 nucleotides read TGTGCCAGTAGTGTTATGGCGGGGGTGGGCAATGAGCAGTTCTTC.

This clone was picked up a small number of times. The chain carries TRBV6-8 and TRBJ2-3; D not certain. CDR3 length equals 13 residues. Trimming cost V 0 bases and J 8 bases, with 9 bases left between them. Germline V CDR1 and CDR2: MNHGY, SAAAGT. The CDR3 is CASSYSREGTQYF. For the CDR3, the DNA is TGTGCCAGCAGTTACTCGAGAGAAGGTACGCAGTATTTT.

The chain links TRBV30 to TRBJ2-1; D perhaps matches TRBD1 (6 bases). Germline V CDR1 and CDR2: GTSNPN, SVGIG (reference sequence). Trimming removed 4 bases at V and 5 bases at J, with 15 bases between. CDR3 length: 14 amino acids. The CDR3 nucleotides are TGTGCCTGGAATAAAGACGGGACACACAATGAGCAGTTCTTC. Amino acids: CAWNKDGTHNEQFF.